The 31 T cell receptor beta chains below all came from one sample that was sequenced in a study of control samples from healthy donors and cancer patients. Clones were sequenced by immunoSEQ multiplex PCR, and TCRdb holds only the in-frame ones, with some missing. The sample holds roughly 200,000 clones, 91% seen once. The sample was blood. Receptors originate from a young man in good health.

The J gene is TRBJ1-2, the V gene TRBV28; 10 bases are a match to TRBD1. Germline CDR1 is MDHEN and CDR2 is SYDVKM. There are 15 residues in the CDR3. J lost 8 bases, V lost 5 bases, and 11 bases had no gene match. The CDR3 DNA reads as TGTGCCAGCAGTCCTCTCCCGACAGGGGGCAACGGCTACACCTTC. As protein: CASSPLPTGGNGYTF.

V and J are TRBV20-1 and TRBJ1-1; D possibly corresponds to TRBD1 (5 bases). The CDR3 runs to 11 residues. Per the germline V gene, CDR1 is DFQATT and CDR2 is SNEGSKA (reference sequence). Trimming shortened V by 7 bases and J by 1 base, and 7 bases separated the two germline ends. CDR3 bases: TGCAGTGGTGACAGGAACACTGAAGCTTTCTTT. Translation gives CSGDRNTEAFF.

This clone was recorded only once. This chain uses TRBV19 with TRBJ2-3; maybe TRBD2 (5 bases). Germline CDR1 and CDR2: LNHDA and SQIVND (reference sequence). CDR3 length equals 15 residues. V gave up 4 bases and J gave up 3 bases, with 14 bases separating them. CDR3 sequence (DNA): TGTGCCAGTAGTACTCAGTTAGGGAGAACAGATACGCAGTATTTT. It specifies CASSTQLGRTDTQYF.

A single count supports this clone. The chain recombines TRBV5-1 with TRBJ2-6, with D possibly TRBD1 on 6 matching bases. Germline loops: CDR1 SGHRS, CDR2 YFSETQ. V dropped 3 bases and J dropped 0 bases, with 13 bases sitting between them. CDR3 length equals 17 residues. As DNA, the CDR3 is TGCGCCAGCAGCTCCTGGACAGTTCACTCTGGGGCCAACGTCCTGACTTTC. The encoded protein is CASSSWTVHSGANVLTF. The full variable domain, with the rest looked up from reference TRBV5-1 and TRBJ2-6, is KAGVTQTPRYLIKTRGQQVTLSCSPISGHRSVSWYQQTPGQGLQFLFEYFSETQRNKGNFPGRFSGRQFSNSRSEMNVSTLELGDSALYLCASSSWTVHSGANVLTFGAGSRLTVL.

The chain recombines TRBV5-1 with TRBJ1-6; no clear D. V lost 0 bases, J lost 0 bases, and 10 bases lay in between. The CDR3 loop spans 17 amino acids. In germline, CDR1 is SGHRS, CDR2 YFSETQ. The DNA of the CDR3 is TGCGCCAGCAGCTTGGCCCGGAAGAGCTCCTATAATTCACCCCTCCACTTT. Protein sequence: CASSLARKSSYNSPLHF.

This clone was recorded once. The chain employs TRBV29-1 and TRBJ2-1, with 8 bases matching TRBD1. Losses at the gene ends were 5 bases for V and 0 bases for J; bases not matched to a gene: 12. This CDR3 has 17 residues. Germline V gene data show CDR1 as SQVTM and CDR2 as ANQGSEA. CDR3 bases: TGCAGCGTTTATGGGACAGGCTCTATTAGCTCCTACAATGAGCAGTTCTTC. Translated, it gives CSVYGTGSISSYNEQFF.

The chain links TRBV3-1 (or the pseudogene TRBV3-2) to TRBJ1-6; possibly TRBD1 for D (6 bases). The CDR3 runs 15 residues. The germline CDR1 and CDR2 sequences are LGHDT and YNNKEL (reference sequence). Trimming left V 4 bases short and J 10 bases short, with 17 bases between. The CDR3 DNA follows: TGTGCCAGCAGCCTAGGACAGTCGACGGTCTCACCCCTCCACTTT. As protein: CASSLGQSTVSPLHF.

The chain carries TRBV4-2 and TRBJ2-2; 9 bases line up with TRBD2. Germline-derived CDR1 and CDR2 are LGHNA and YNFKEQ. V trimming: 4 bases; J trimming: 1 base; junction bases outside the gene matches: 7. CDR3 length: 17 amino acids. CDR3 DNA sequence: TGTGCCAGCAGCCCCTATAGCGGGGGAGGGAACACCGGGGAGCTGTTTTTT. Translating it yields CASSPYSGGGNTGELFF.

The CDR3 DNA follows: TGCGCCAGCAGCTTAACAGGGGCAGGTCAGCCCCAGCATTTT. This encodes CASSLTGAGQPQHF. The chain joins TRBV5-1 to TRBJ1-5; 7 bases match TRBD1. Germline lookup yields CDR1 SGHRS and CDR2 YFSETQ. Losses at the gene ends were 2 bases for V and 6 bases for J; bases not matched to a gene: 5. This CDR3 comprises 14 residues.

This clone was observed once. CDR3 in DNA: TGTGCCATCAGTGAGCCCCGTAGTCTTAGCACAGATACGCAGTATTTT. The encoded protein is CAISEPRSLSTDTQYF. This rearrangement joins TRBV10-3 to TRBJ2-3; no firm D call. The CDR3 covers 16 residues. Looked up from germline, CDR1 is ENHRY and CDR2 is SYGVKD. V shed 2 bases and J shed 0 bases, with 12 bases lying between them.

The V gene is TRBV25-1, the J gene TRBJ1-2, with D unclear. CDR1 is MGHDK and CDR2 is SYGVNS in the germline V gene. The CDR3 sequence is 14 residues long. Trimming removed 3 bases at V and 3 bases at J, with 11 bases between. In DNA form, the CDR3 reads TGTGCCAGCAGTGAGCCAACAGTAGACTATGGCTACACCTTC. Translated: CASSEPTVDYGYTF.

This chain connects TRBV30 to TRBJ1-6; D gene unclear. Trimming stripped 3 bases from V and 0 bases from J, with 9 bases between. CDR3 size: 15 residues. Germline CDR1 reads GTSNPN; CDR2 reads SVGIG (reference sequence). This chain's CDR3 is CAWRGPSSYNSPLHF. For the CDR3, the DNA is TGTGCCTGGAGAGGACCAAGCTCCTATAATTCACCCCTCCACTTT.

V gene TRBV4-1 combines with J gene TRBJ1-1, with D uncertain. CDR1 is MGHRA, CDR2 YSYEKL, per germline. The CDR3 totals 16 residues. Trimming shortened V by 0 bases and J by 4 bases, and 15 bases separated the two germline ends. CDR3 sequence: CASSQDPRRRSTEAFF. The CDR3 region has the DNA TGCGCCAGCAGCCAAGATCCGCGGCGGCGTAGCACTGAAGCTTTCTTT.

CDR3 DNA sequence: TGTGCCAGCAGCCGACAGAGAGCAACTAATGAAAAACTGTTTTTT. Translated: CASSRQRATNEKLFF. V and J are TRBV6-5 and TRBJ1-4; perhaps TRBD1 as D (5 bases). The CDR3 has 15 residues. The V and J ends lost 6 bases and 0 bases respectively, with 11 bases between them. CDR1 and CDR2 (germline): MNHEY, SVGAGI.

V gene TRBV19 combines with J gene TRBJ2-2; D gene ambiguous. There are 14 residues in the CDR3. Germline CDR1 LNHDA, CDR2 SQIVND (reference sequence). V gave up 7 bases and J gave up 3 bases, with 12 bases separating them. CDR3 region: CASTHTSDTGELFF. The CDR3 DNA sequence: TGTGCCAGTACCCACACGTCGGACACCGGGGAGCTGTTTTTT.

The chain carries TRBV3-1 (or the pseudogene TRBV3-2) and TRBJ2-7, with 9 bases that match TRBD1. The CDR3 totals 14 residues. Germline V gene sequence: CDR1 LGHDT, CDR2 YNNKEL (reference sequence). The J segment lost 5 bases and the V segment lost 5 bases, leaving 7 bases of the junction unmatched. The CDR3 sequence: CASSFRDRVNEQYF. The CDR3 DNA reads TGTGCCAGCAGCTTCCGGGACAGGGTAAACGAGCAGTACTTC.

This rearrangement joins TRBV27 to TRBJ2-7; D is tentatively TRBD1 or TRBD2 (5 bases each). CDR3 length: 15 amino acids. Trimming shortened V by 6 bases and J by 0 bases, and 15 bases separated the two germline ends. Germline assignment: CDR1 MNHEY and CDR2 SMNVEV (reference sequence). The CDR3 nucleotides are TGTGCCAGCAGGGATTATGGGGGTTTCTCCTACGAGCAGTACTTC. Translated, it gives CASRDYGGFSYEQYF.

The chain carries TRBV10-1 and TRBJ1-2; TRBD1 might be the D (5 bases). Germline V gene lookup returns CDR1 WNHNN and CDR2 SYGVQD (reference sequence). V was shortened by 3 bases and J by 4 bases, with 12 bases between the two germline ends. The CDR3 is 14 residues long. The CDR3: CASSDGGTPYGYTF. The DNA for the CDR3 is TGCGCCAGCAGTGATGGAGGGACCCCCTATGGCTACACCTTC.

The chain couples TRBV27 to TRBJ1-6; TRBD1 matches 7 bases. Germline lookup yields CDR1 MNHEY and CDR2 SMNVEV (reference sequence). With V trimmed by 2 bases and J by 13 bases, 20 bases remained unmatched. The CDR3 loop spans 18 amino acids. CDR3 sequence: CASSLLRQGLLVLDPLHF. The CDR3 DNA sequence: TGTGCCAGCAGTTTACTACGACAGGGACTCTTAGTATTAGATCCCCTCCACTTT.

This chain links TRBV19 with TRBJ2-7, with 9 bases fitting TRBD1. CDR3 length: 15 residues. Germline V gene data show CDR1 as LNHDA and CDR2 as SQIVND (reference sequence). The V and J ends lost 3 bases and 3 bases, in that order; junction bases with no gene match: 6. The CDR3 region is CASSIGTGNYYEQYF. The CDR3 DNA reads TGTGCCAGTAGTATCGGGACAGGGAATTACTACGAGCAGTACTTC.

The chain uses TRBV9 and TRBJ1-3; 7 nucleotides match TRBD1. V was clipped by 4 bases and J by 0 bases; unmatched bases: 7. CDR1 SGDLS and CDR2 YYNGEE come from the germline V gene. The CDR3 is 16 amino acids. The CDR3 loop reads CASSSAGTVSGNTIYF. The CDR3 DNA reads TGTGCCAGCAGCTCGGCCGGGACAGTCTCTGGAAACACCATATATTTT.

The J gene is TRBJ2-2, the V gene TRBV3-1 (or the pseudogene TRBV3-2); D is possibly TRBD2 (5 bases). The V gene's germline CDR1 is LGHDT and CDR2 YNNKEL (reference sequence). Trimming stripped 4 bases from V and 6 bases from J, with 18 bases between. The CDR3 contains 16 residues. The CDR3 region has the DNA TGTGCCAGCAGCCTCCAACCGGGAATCTCTTCCGGGGAGCTGTTTTTT. Protein: CASSLQPGISSGELFF.

The V call is TRBV7-2, the J call TRBJ1-2; D is possibly TRBD1 (6 bases). Germline V lookup: CDR1 SGHTA, CDR2 FQGNSA. There are 15 residues in the CDR3. V was clipped by 4 bases and J by 6 bases, with 18 bases between them. CDR3 coding DNA: TGTGCCAGCAGCTGGAGGGAAGCAGGGGTGGATGGCTACACCTTC. Translated: CASSWREAGVDGYTF.

The chain couples TRBV7-9 to TRBJ2-3, with 12 bases lining up with TRBD2. CDR1 is SEHNR and CDR2 is FQNEAQ in the germline V gene (reference sequence). V was pared by 4 bases and J by 3 bases, with 8 bases of the junction left unmatched. This CDR3 spans 17 amino acids. The CDR3 reads CASSSSGGALTTDTQYF. The CDR3, as DNA: TGTGCCAGCAGCTCTAGCGGGGGGGCCTTGACGACAGATACGCAGTATTTT.

The V and J genes are TRBV19 and TRBJ1-1; D unresolved. The germline CDR1 and CDR2 sequences are LNHDA and SQIVND (reference sequence). The CDR3 covers 16 residues. The ends were cut back, 6 bases at V and 0 bases at J, with 17 bases in the middle. CDR3 loop: CASRRGQRDVNTEAFF. DNA of the CDR3: TGTGCCAGTAGGCGCGGGCAGCGGGATGTGAACACTGAAGCTTTCTTT.

This chain connects TRBV12-5 to TRBJ2-2; a possible D gene is TRBD1 (5 bases). Germline-derived CDR1 and CDR2 are LGHNT and FRNRAP. The CDR3 is 16 amino acids. Trimming took 0 bases from V and 15 from J, leaving 23 bases between them. CDR3 protein: CASGLVLGTFGQSVFF. The CDR3 region has the DNA TGTGCTAGTGGTTTGGTATTGGGCACTTTTGGACAATCGGTGTTTTTT.

The genes are TRBV7-9 and TRBJ1-1; no firm D call. From germline, CDR1 is SEHNR and CDR2 FQNEAQ (reference sequence). The length of the CDR3 is 14 residues. Between the trimmed V and J ends, which lost 1 base and 1 base, there was a span of 7 bases. The CDR3 here is CASSLVVENTEAFF. The CDR3, as DNA: TGTGCCAGCAGCTTAGTGGTGGAGAACACTGAAGCTTTCTTT.

This clone was seen once. The genes are TRBV5-1 and TRBJ2-3; D is possibly TRBD1 (7 bases). Germline values: CDR1 SGHRS, CDR2 YFSETQ. V was shortened by 7 bases and J by 5 bases, with 17 bases between the two germline ends. CDR3 length: 14 residues. The CDR3 sequence is CASAQGGTRDTQYF. The CDR3 bases are TGCGCCAGCGCTCAGGGGGGTACTAGAGATACGCAGTATTTT. The full variable domain, completed using reference TRBV5-1 and TRBJ2-3, is KAGVTQTPRYLIKTRGQQVTLSCSPISGHRSVSWYQQTPGQGLQFLFEYFSETQRNKGNFPGRFSGRQFSNSRSEMNVSTLELGDSALYLCASAQGGTRDTQYFGPGTRLTVL.

The rearrangement links TRBV6-5 to TRBJ1-1; the D gene is possibly TRBD1 (6 bases). This CDR3 has 14 residues. CDR1 and CDR2 (germline): MNHEY, SVGAGI. V dropped 10 bases and J dropped 6 bases, with 21 bases sitting between them. The CDR3 protein is CATGSRGLTSEAFF. The CDR3 DNA follows: TGTGCCACCGGGTCCAGGGGCCTTACCTCTGAAGCTTTCTTT.

This clone appeared a single time. The chain links TRBV7-2 to TRBJ2-2; D perhaps matches TRBD2 (6 bases). There are 16 residues in the CDR3. CDR1 SGHTA and CDR2 FQGNSA come from the germline V gene. The V gene lost 5 bases and the J gene lost 2 bases, with 15 bases spanning the gap. Here the CDR3 reads CASSASGGVNTGELFF. As DNA, the CDR3 is TGTGCCAGCAGCGCAAGTGGCGGGGTAAACACCGGGGAGCTGTTTTTT.

The chain couples TRBV2 to TRBJ2-4; 8 nucleotides agree with TRBD1. The CDR3 is 12 amino acids. After removal of 6 bases from V and 8 bases from J, the junction contained 3 bases not matched to a gene. Germline CDR1 SNHLY, CDR2 FYNNEI. CDR3 in amino acids: CASSAGGHIQYF. The CDR3 region has the DNA TGTGCCAGCAGCGCAGGGGGCCACATTCAGTACTTC.